The 9 T cell receptor beta chains below were found in one sample sequenced in a study of response to subunit inactivated influenza vaccine. Each CDR3 protein gets one entry after TCRdb re-called the RT-PCR reads with MiXCR. The data contain about 540,000 distinct CDR3 sequences, under 30% of them seen just once; the ten biggest clones take up under 3.5%. These data were also filed under a second study, of T cells expressing NK-cell markers. This second report adds: cDNA encoding TCR beta was synthesized via 5'RACE template switching incorporating UMIs.

The input for sequencing was CD4+ T cells sorted from PBMCs, taken 11 to 12 days after vaccination. All receptors come from a man aged 45-65 years who received an inactivated influenza vaccine.

V gene TRBV21-1 combines with J gene TRBJ1-1; the listed D gene, TRBD1, was not tested against the DNA. TRBV21-1 is termed a pseudogene. This CDR3 has 13 residues. The CDR3 is CASSNRVRGEAFF. As DNA, the CDR3 is TGTGCCAGCAGCAACAGGGTGAGGGGGGAAGCTTTCTTT.

CDR3 region: CASKGPSTDTQYF. CDR3 DNA: TGTGCCAGTAAGGGACCGAGCACAGATACGCAGTATTTT. The chain has TRBV19 and TRBJ2-3; D may match TRBD1 or TRBD2 (5 bases each). Looked up from germline, CDR1 is LNHDA and CDR2 is SQIVND (reference sequence). The CDR3 length is 13 residues. V was cut by 7 bases and J by 0 bases, with 8 bases left in between.

The chain couples TRBV7-2 to TRBJ2-3; D possibly corresponds to TRBD2 (6 bases). The germline V gene encodes CDR1 SGHTA and CDR2 FQGNSA. The CDR3 totals 15 residues. V was trimmed by 8 bases and J by 3 bases, leaving 18 bases between them. This chain's CDR3 is CASVEGGVTTDTQYF. CDR3 nucleotides: TGTGCCAGCGTCGAGGGCGGGGTTACGACAGATACGCAGTATTTT.

The CDR3 spells CASSQGPSFGYEQYF. CDR3 bases: TGCGCCAGCAGCCAAGGCCCATCATTTGGCTACGAGCAGTACTTC. This sequence joins TRBV4-1 and TRBJ2-7; D remains ambiguous. With 1 base removed from V and 3 bases from J, the gap between germline ends came to 13 bases. CDR1 MGHRA and CDR2 YSYEKL come from the germline V gene. The CDR3 extends over 15 amino acids.

V usage is TRBV28 and J usage is TRBJ2-3; TRBD2 is a possible D gene (6 bases). The CDR3 loop spans 18 amino acids. The V and J ends lost 2 bases and 5 bases respectively, with 23 bases between them. Germline V gene sequence: CDR1 MDHEN, CDR2 SYDVKM. CDR3 in amino acids: CASSLGGFWPSTGDTQYF. The DNA for the CDR3 is TGTGCCAGCAGTTTAGGAGGGTTTTGGCCCAGCACCGGAGATACGCAGTATTTT.

V and J are TRBV5-1 and TRBJ2-2, with D perhaps TRBD1 (6 bases). CDR1 is SGHRS, CDR2 YFSETQ, per germline. V was cut by 2 bases and J by 7 bases, with 12 bases left in between. The CDR3 totals 14 residues. This CDR3 reads CASSFESGVGELFF. The CDR3 DNA is TGCGCCAGCAGCTTCGAGTCAGGGGTCGGGGAGCTGTTTTTT.

This clonotype has more than one count but fewer than ten. V usage is TRBV5-1 and J usage is TRBJ2-5, with TRBD2 identical over 13 bases. The J segment lost 5 bases and the V segment lost 2 bases, leaving 6 bases of the junction unmatched. CDR3 size: 16 residues. The germline V gene has CDR1 SGHRS and CDR2 YFSETQ. Written as DNA, the CDR3 is TGCGCCAGCAGCTTAACTAGCGGGGGGGCCGCTGAGACCCAGTACTTC. Its translation is CASSLTSGGAAETQYF. Together with reference TRBV5-1 and TRBJ2-5, the CDR3 gives the full variable domain: KAGVTQTPRYLIKTRGQQVTLSCSPISGHRSVSWYQQTPGQGLQFLFEYFSETQRNKGNFPGRFSGRQFSNSRSEMNVSTLELGDSALYLCASSLTSGGAAETQYFGPGTRLLVL.

The chain links TRBV5-6 to TRBJ2-3; 15 nucleotides align to TRBD2. The CDR3 sequence is 16 residues long. J gave up 4 bases and V 2 bases, and 2 bases lay outside the gene matches. CDR1 is SGHDT, CDR2 YYEEEE, per germline. CDR3 sequence: CASSLRTSGRADTQYF. The CDR3 bases are TGTGCCAGCAGCTTACGGACTAGCGGGAGGGCAGATACGCAGTATTTT.

The chain combines TRBV5-1 with TRBJ2-2, with D hard to call. CDR1 and CDR2 from the germline V gene are SGHRS and YFSETQ. With 4 bases removed from V and 1 base from J, the gap between germline ends came to 11 bases. The CDR3 runs 15 residues. In DNA, the CDR3 is TGCGCCAGCAGCCCGGTAAGGGTGAACACCGGGGAGCTGTTTTTT. It encodes CASSPVRVNTGELFF.